Following are 19 T cell receptor beta chains from one sample sequenced in a study of OX40 agonist ivuxolimab in advanced cancers. Only in-frame clones appear in the TCRdb table, and some are missing; sequencing was by immunoSEQ multiplex PCR. The table has 70,000 to 75,000 clones, roughly 86% seen once. Sequences were derived from CD4+ or CD8+ T cells sorted from blood, sampled in a trial of the OX40 agonist ivuxolimab. All receptors come from an adult with an advanced solid tumor such as melanoma, head and neck, liver or kidney cancer.

This chain links TRBV5-1 with TRBJ2-3, with a weak D call TRBD2 (6 bases). Trimming removed 5 bases at V and 4 bases at J, with 17 bases between. The V gene's germline CDR1 is SGHRS and CDR2 YFSETQ. The CDR3 is made up of 15 amino acids. This CDR3 reads CASRSWAGIADTQYF. CDR3 nucleotides: TGCGCCAGCAGATCCTGGGCGGGAATAGCAGATACGCAGTATTTT.

This chain links TRBV7-8 with TRBJ2-1, with 12 bases matching TRBD2. The CDR3 is made up of 15 amino acids. J was trimmed by 6 bases and V by 0 bases; bases with no gene match: 0. The germline gives CDR1 SGHVS, CDR2 FQNEAQ. The CDR3 DNA reads as TGTGCCAGCAGCTTAGCGGGACTAGCGGGCAATGAGCAGTTCTTC. The encoded protein is CASSLAGLAGNEQFF.

This chain links TRBV10-3 with TRBJ2-5, with D perhaps TRBD2 (6 bases). The CDR3 is made up of 14 amino acids. Between the trimmed V and J ends, which lost 2 bases and 5 bases, there was a span of 12 bases. Germline V CDR1 and CDR2: ENHRY, SYGVKD. The CDR3 bases are TGTGCCATCAGTGAGGGGACTGGGAGGGAGACCCAGTACTTC. It encodes CAISEGTGRETQYF.

The rearrangement links TRBV7-9 to TRBJ2-7; TRBD1 aligns across 9 bases. This CDR3 is built from 15 residues. J was trimmed by 4 bases and V by 2 bases; bases with no gene match: 6. The V gene's germline CDR1 is SEHNR and CDR2 FQNEAQ (reference sequence). This chain's CDR3 is CASSLTGQGRYEQYF. For the CDR3, the DNA is TGTGCCAGCAGCTTAACCGGACAGGGGAGGTACGAGCAGTACTTC. Using reference TRBV7-9 and TRBJ2-7 for the parts outside the CDR3, the full variable domain is DTGVSQNPRHKITKRGQNVTFRCDPISEHNRLYWYRQTLGQGPEFLTYFQNEAQLEKSRLLSDRFSAERPKGSFSTLEIQRTEQGDSAMYLCASSLTGQGRYEQYFGPGTRLTVT.

This clone occurred many times. V usage is TRBV4-2 and J usage is TRBJ2-2; D may correspond to TRBD1 or TRBD2 (5 bases each). Germline loops: CDR1 LGHNA, CDR2 YNFKEQ. V shed 0 bases and J shed 3 bases, with 14 bases lying between them. The CDR3 is 17 amino acids. Here the CDR3 reads CASSQDLGGADTGELFF. DNA of the CDR3: TGTGCCAGCAGCCAAGATCTTGGGGGAGCGGACACCGGGGAGCTGTTTTTT.

The chain joins TRBV5-4 to TRBJ1-1; tentative D call: TRBD1 (6 bases). From germline, CDR1 is SGHNT and CDR2 YYREEE (reference sequence). V lost 4 bases, J lost 0 bases, and 10 bases lay in between. The CDR3 covers 14 residues. The CDR3 DNA reads as TGTGCCAGCAGCAGCGACAGGCTGAACACTGAAGCTTTCTTT. Protein product: CASSSDRLNTEAFF.

This clone was counted a few times. The chain couples TRBV16 to TRBJ1-5, with D hard to call. Looked up from germline, CDR1 is KGHSY and CDR2 is FQNENV. The CDR3 has 14 residues. The V end lost 2 bases, the J end lost 7 bases, and 12 bases lay between the germline ends. This CDR3 reads CASSQKAKGQPQHF. The CDR3 coding sequence is TGTGCCAGCAGCCAAAAAGCCAAAGGGCAGCCCCAGCATTTT.

This sequence joins TRBV2 and TRBJ2-4; D ambiguous. The CDR3 loop spans 12 amino acids. Trimming took 1 base from V and 11 from J, leaving 9 bases between them. Per germline, CDR1 SNHLY and CDR2 FYNNEI. CDR3 region: CASSEDPLLQYF. CDR3 nucleotide sequence: TGTGCCAGCAGTGAAGATCCTCTCCTTCAGTACTTC.

This chain connects TRBV6-6 to TRBJ1-5; D not certain. V gave up 4 bases and J gave up 0 bases, with 10 bases separating them. This CDR3 comprises 15 residues. Germline V gives CDR1 MNHNY, CDR2 SVGAGI (reference sequence). The CDR3 region is CASSLMQSSNQPQHF. In DNA, the CDR3 is TGTGCCAGCAGTTTGATGCAGAGTAGCAATCAGCCCCAGCATTTT.

The chain carries TRBV28 and TRBJ2-7, with D tentatively TRBD1 or TRBD2 (5 bases each). Germline V lookup: CDR1 MDHEN, CDR2 SYDVKM. Deletions cut 2 bases from V and 4 bases from J, with 12 bases between. The CDR3 is 14 residues long. This chain's CDR3 is CASSLVGPLYEQYF. DNA of the CDR3: TGTGCCAGCAGTTTAGTGGGACCCTTATACGAGCAGTACTTC.

The V call is TRBV7-2, the J call TRBJ2-5; D not certain. From germline, CDR1 is SGHTA and CDR2 FQGNSA. V gave up 5 bases and J gave up 5 bases, with 6 bases separating them. This CDR3 has 11 residues. The CDR3 coding sequence is TGTGCCAGCAGCCCCTACGAGACCCAGTACTTC. Amino acid sequence: CASSPYETQYF.

In its sample, this clone was seen a few times. This rearrangement joins TRBV7-6 to TRBJ2-7, with D unresolved. V was trimmed by 1 base and J by 4 bases, leaving 14 bases between them. CDR1 is SGHVS, CDR2 FNYEAQ, per germline. This CDR3 is built from 15 residues. The CDR3 coding sequence is TGTGCCAGCAGCTTAGAGGCCAGGAACCCTTACGAGCAGTACTTC. Amino acid sequence: CASSLEARNPYEQYF.

The chain links TRBV7-9 to TRBJ1-2; TRBD1 is a possible D gene (6 bases). Germline V CDR1 and CDR2: SEHNR, FQNEAQ (reference sequence). CDR3 length equals 16 residues. Trimming cost V 5 bases and J 3 bases, with 19 bases left between them. The CDR3 loop is CASSPGGGAWDYGYTF. The CDR3 DNA follows: TGTGCCAGCAGCCCGGGGGGGGGCGCTTGGGACTATGGCTACACCTTC.

This chain connects TRBV20-1 to TRBJ2-1, with 10 bases matching TRBD2. Germline CDR1 DFQATT, CDR2 SNEGSKA (reference sequence). V was clipped by 6 bases and J by 10 bases; unmatched bases: 3. This CDR3 is 11 amino acids long. The CDR3 DNA reads as TGCAGTGCGGTGGGACTAGCGGAGCAGTTCTTC. Translated: CSAVGLAEQFF.

The chain is built from TRBV19 and TRBJ2-3; TRBD2 is a possible D gene (6 bases). Trimming took off 6 bases at V and 4 bases at J, with 20 bases between the two ends. Germline V lookup: CDR1 LNHDA, CDR2 SQIVND (reference sequence). This CDR3 is built from 16 residues. CDR3: CASSRFGGGEPDTQYF. CDR3 sequence (DNA): TGTGCCAGTAGCCGTTTTGGGGGAGGAGAACCAGATACGCAGTATTTT.

This clone has only a few counts. The chain carries TRBV4-1 and TRBJ2-6; unclear D gene. V shed 1 base and J shed 2 bases, with 9 bases lying between them. The germline V gene encodes CDR1 MGHRA and CDR2 YSYEKL. There are 16 residues in the CDR3. CDR3 DNA sequence: TGCGCCAGCAGCCAAGTTGCTTTCCCTGGGGCCAACGTCCTGACTTTC. Amino acids: CASSQVAFPGANVLTF.

V and J are TRBV7-2 and TRBJ2-7; perhaps TRBD2 as D (5 bases). V dropped 1 base and J dropped 4 bases, with 11 bases sitting between them. Germline CDR1 is SGHTA and CDR2 is FQGNSA. This CDR3 is 14 amino acids long. The CDR3 bases are TGTGCCAGCAGCTTAGTCGGGGTAACTTACGAGCAGTACTTC. It codes for CASSLVGVTYEQYF.

The V gene is TRBV7-2, the J gene TRBJ2-7, with no clear D. The CDR3 loop spans 11 amino acids. Trimming cost V 4 bases and J 6 bases, with 7 bases left between them. CDR1 SGHTA and CDR2 FQGNSA come from the germline V gene. The CDR3 here is CASSSGGEQYF. The CDR3 nucleotides are TGTGCCAGCAGCTCTGGTGGCGAGCAGTACTTC. The variable domain in full, with the rest retrieved from reference TRBV7-2 and TRBJ2-7, is GAGVSQSPSNKVTEKGKDVELRCDPISGHTALYWYRQSLGQGLEFLIYFQGNSAPDKSGLPSDRFSAERTGGSVSTLTIQRTQQEDSAVYLCASSSGGEQYFGPGTRLTVT.

The rearrangement joins TRBV18 to TRBJ2-7, with 7 bases identical to TRBD1. V dropped 3 bases and J dropped 0; count of bases not matched to a gene: 2. Germline V lookup: CDR1 KGHSH, CDR2 LQKENI. CDR3 size: 14 residues. This CDR3 reads CASSPGTDSYEQYF. The CDR3 DNA reads TGTGCCAGCTCACCTGGGACAGACTCCTACGAGCAGTACTTC.